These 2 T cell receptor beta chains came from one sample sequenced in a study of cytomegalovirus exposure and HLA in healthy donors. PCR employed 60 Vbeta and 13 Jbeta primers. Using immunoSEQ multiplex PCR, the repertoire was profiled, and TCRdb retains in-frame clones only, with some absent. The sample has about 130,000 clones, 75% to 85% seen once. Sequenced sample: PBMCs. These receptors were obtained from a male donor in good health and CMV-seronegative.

CDR3 in DNA: TGTGCCAGCTGTACTTCAGGGACTATCCGGGGCAAGGAGCAGTACTTC. Translated, it gives CASCTSGTIRGKEQYF. The rearrangement joins TRBV27 to TRBJ2-7, with 7 bases matching TRBD2. Germline values: CDR1 MNHEY, CDR2 SMNVEV (reference sequence). After removal of 8 bases from V and 7 bases from J, the junction contained 20 bases not matched to a gene. This CDR3 region has 16 residues.

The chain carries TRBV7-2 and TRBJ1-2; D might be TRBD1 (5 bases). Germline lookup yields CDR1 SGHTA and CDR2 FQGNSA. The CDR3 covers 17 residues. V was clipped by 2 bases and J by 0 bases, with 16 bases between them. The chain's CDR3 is CASSLRARQRANYGYTF. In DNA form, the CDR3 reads TGTGCCAGCAGCTTAAGGGCAAGACAGAGAGCTAACTATGGCTACACCTTC.